This TCR beta chain comes out of a study of CD8 T cells in ankylosing spondylitis. Remarks on this clonotype: Its matching antigen is unknown.

MiXCR was run by TCRdb on the 5' RACE reads, yielding one entry per CDR3 protein. The repertoire consists of approximately 520,000 distinct CDR3 sequences, with about 5.2% occurring once and the leading ten covering under 4.5%. Study-level findings and limits: From matched ankylosing spondylitis synovial fluid, disease-linked clones were reportedly recovered at significantly enriched levels. Within ankylosing spondylitis blood, a TCR beta motif made up of several highly homologous variants appeared to be characteristic. Existing reports had already noted some motif variants in reactive arthritis synovial fluid and blood.

Sequenced input: blood, either unsorted or a sorted T cell fraction (not recorded which). The receptor was derived from a male donor with ankylosing spondylitis.

Here the CDR3 reads CASSRDGTGERTQYF. In DNA form, the CDR3 reads TGTGCCAGCAGCCGGGACGGGACAGGGGAAAGGACCCAGTACTTC. The chain uses TRBV13 and TRBJ2-5; 10 bases map to TRBD1. The CDR3 covers 15 residues. The trim removed 5 bases at V and 7 bases at J, leaving 10 bases unmatched. The germline CDR1 and CDR2 sequences are PRHDT and FYEKMQ (reference sequence). The full variable domain, its missing parts supplied by reference TRBV13 and TRBJ2-5, is AAGVIQSPRHLIKEKRETATLKCYPIPRHDTVYWYQQGPGQDPQFLISFYEKMQSDKGSIPDRFSAQQFSDYHSELNMSSLELGDSALYFCASSRDGTGERTQYFGPGTRLLVL.